This entry is about one TCR beta chain. The data were taken from a study of T cell responses to AZD1222 COVID-19 vaccine. Libraries were prepared by immunoSEQ multiplex PCR; TCRdb keeps only in-frame clonotypes and omits some of them. The repertoire holds approximately 130,000 clones, with 85% to 95% as singletons. The origin of this receptor is an adult in good health. The sequences come from peripheral blood, collected on day 0 of AZD1222 vaccination.

CDR3 nucleotide sequence: TGTGCTAGTGGTTTGGGGCACAACAATCAGCCCCAGCATTTT. It codes for CASGLGHNNQPQHF. V and J are TRBV12-5 and TRBJ1-5; D gene unclear. CDR1 LGHNT and CDR2 FRNRAP come from the germline V gene. CDR3 length equals 14 residues. V was clipped by 1 base and J by 3 bases, with 7 bases between them.